Below, 21 T cell receptor beta chains from the same sample are listed, as sequenced in a study of CD8 T cells in ankylosing spondylitis. General study points: Typical of ankylosing spondylitis blood, it appeared, was a TCR beta motif of roughly eight highly homologous variants.

Via MiXCR, TCRdb re-called the 5' RACE reads, giving one row per CDR3 protein. The repertoire holds hundreds of thousands of distinct CDR3 sequences, with roughly 13% as singletons. Antigens of these TCRs are unknown. Material: blood, either unsorted or a sorted T cell fraction (not recorded which). Source of these receptors: a male donor with ankylosing spondylitis.

V and J are TRBV4-2 and TRBJ2-7; 9 bases match TRBD1. Germline V lookup: CDR1 LGHNA, CDR2 YNFKEQ. The CDR3 covers 17 residues. Trimming at V came to 0 bases and at J to 5 bases, leaving 11 bases not matched to a gene. The DNA of the CDR3 is TGTGCCAGCAGCCAAGAAAGGGTACAGGGGGCGATTGACGAGCAGTACTTC. As protein: CASSQERVQGAIDEQYF.

This clonotype was recorded at least ten times. V is TRBV12-3 or TRBV12-4 and J is TRBJ1-1; D remains ambiguous. The CDR3 totals 15 residues. Trimming took 3 bases from V and 0 from J, leaving 11 bases between them. The chain's CDR3 is CASSFRESMNTEAFF. In DNA, the CDR3 is TGTGCCAGCAGTTTCCGGGAGAGCATGAACACTGAAGCTTTCTTT.

This clonotype was counted at least ten times. The chain carries TRBV2 and TRBJ1-5, with D possibly being TRBD1 (6 bases). The CDR3 extends over 14 amino acids. CDR1 and CDR2 from the germline V gene are SNHLY and FYNNEI. Trimming cost V 4 bases and J 5 bases, with 12 bases left between them. In nucleotides, the CDR3 is TGTGCCAGCAGTGCACAGGGTTTCGATCAGCCCCAGCATTTT. Translating it yields CASSAQGFDQPQHF. Based on the CDR3 plus reference TRBV2 and TRBJ1-5, the full variable domain is EPEVTQTPSHQVTQMGQEVILRCVPISNHLYFYWYRQILGQKVEFLVSFYNNEISEKSEIFDDQFSVERPDGSNFTLKIRSTKLEDSAMYFCASSAQGFDQPQHFGDGTRLSIL.

The gene calls are TRBV12-3 or TRBV12-4 and TRBJ2-3; D unclear. The CDR3 runs to 14 residues. Trimming pared 6 bases from V and 2 bases from J, leaving 12 bases between. In DNA form, the CDR3 reads TGTGCCAGCAGCGAGATAGGCACCACAGATACGCAGTATTTT. It is translated as CASSEIGTTDTQYF.

This clonotype was counted only a few times. The chain links TRBV6-2 or TRBV6-3 to TRBJ2-6, with D possibly called TRBD1 or TRBD2 (6 bases each). The V end was cut by 2 bases, the J end by 0 bases, with 14 bases between. This CDR3 contains 18 residues. Germline loops: CDR1 MNHEY, CDR2 SVGEGT. CDR3 region: CASSYPGGRGSGANVLTF. The CDR3 bases are TGTGCCAGCAGTTACCCTGGGGGGCGAGGCTCTGGGGCCAACGTCCTGACTTTC.

This clonotype has a handful of counts. In DNA, the CDR3 is TGCAGCGTTTATTCGGCGAACTCTGGAAACACCATATATTTT. Translating gives CSVYSANSGNTIYF. The chain employs TRBV29-1 and TRBJ1-3; the D is unclear. V lost 5 bases and J lost 0, with 11 bases in between. CDR1 and CDR2 (germline): SQVTM, ANQGSEA. This CDR3 is built from 14 residues.

Details on this clonotype: A much larger clone sits a single nucleotide away, making a read error possible. The V call is TRBV5-1, the J call TRBJ2-3, with D maybe TRBD1 (6 bases). CDR1 is SGHRS and CDR2 is YFSETQ in the germline V gene. This CDR3 comprises 15 residues. Here the CDR3 reads CASSLGQASTDMQYF. For the CDR3, the DNA is TGCGCCAGCAGCTTGGGACAGGCGAGCACAGATATGCAGTATTTT.

This clonotype has more than one count but fewer than ten. The gene calls are TRBV5-6 and TRBJ2-3, with TRBD2 identical over 10 bases. With V trimmed by 3 bases and J by 4 bases, 8 bases remained unmatched. There are 16 residues in the CDR3. Germline assignment: CDR1 SGHDT and CDR2 YYEEEE. This chain's CDR3 is CASSSPTSGNPDTQYF. CDR3 in DNA: TGTGCCAGCAGCTCCCCCACTAGCGGGAACCCAGATACGCAGTATTTT.

This clonotype was counted a few times. The V call is TRBV4-1, the J call TRBJ1-1; D possibly corresponds to TRBD1 (5 bases). Trimming removed 4 bases from V and 1 base from J, with 13 bases in between. CDR3 length: 15 amino acids. Germline V lookup: CDR1 MGHRA, CDR2 YSYEKL. The CDR3 DNA sequence: TGCGCCAGCAGCCCGTGGAGGGGCCAGAACACTGAAGCTTTCTTT. Its protein is CASSPWRGQNTEAFF.

There are a few counts of this clonotype. The CDR3 sequence: CSAWGRTSGRRMFF. DNA for the CDR3: TGCAGTGCTTGGGGGCGGACTAGCGGGAGAAGGATGTTTTTT. The J gene is TRBJ2-2, the V gene TRBV20-1; TRBD2 matches 13 bases. The CDR3 is 14 amino acids. The ends lost 5 bases at V and 15 bases at J; junction bases unmatched: 12. Germline CDR1 is DFQATT and CDR2 is SNEGSKA (reference sequence).

This clonotype was seen a handful of times. V gene TRBV7-2 combines with J gene TRBJ2-1; no firm D call. The V end lost 6 bases, the J end lost 9 bases, and 9 bases lay between the germline ends. Looked up from germline, CDR1 is SGHTA and CDR2 is FQGNSA. The CDR3 is 11 amino acids. The DNA for the CDR3 is TGTGCCAGCAGTCCGGCCTTTGAGCAGTTCTTC. Translating gives CASSPAFEQFF.

This chain connects TRBV15 to TRBJ2-5; D is unclear. The length of the CDR3 is 16 residues. Trimming left V 0 bases short and J 5 bases short, with 16 bases between. Germline CDR1 LNHNV, CDR2 YYDKDF (reference sequence). CDR3 amino acids: CATSRDGVSVAETQYF. The CDR3 DNA is TGTGCCACCAGCAGAGATGGAGTATCGGTTGCGGAGACCCAGTACTTC.

The V gene is TRBV7-9, the J gene TRBJ2-5, with a possible D match to TRBD2 (6 bases). The CDR3 length is 14 residues. Germline V CDR1 and CDR2: SEHNR, FQNEAQ (reference sequence). Trimming cost V 3 bases and J 10 bases, with 18 bases left between them. This chain's CDR3 is CASSFEWSPGDQYF. CDR3 sequence (DNA): TGTGCCAGCAGCTTTGAGTGGTCCCCGGGGGACCAGTACTTC.

The J gene is TRBJ2-1, the V gene TRBV9; TRBD2 aligns across 8 bases. Germline V gene data show CDR1 as SGDLS and CDR2 as YYNGEE. V dropped 4 bases and J dropped 7; count of bases not matched to a gene: 13. CDR3 length: 16 residues. CDR3 amino acids: CASSTAPAGAFNEQFF. The CDR3 DNA is TGTGCCAGCAGCACCGCCCCAGCGGGAGCTTTTAATGAGCAGTTCTTC.

This clonotype was seen many times. V usage is TRBV4-2 and J usage is TRBJ2-3; 7 bases are shared with TRBD1. CDR3 length: 13 amino acids. The V gene end was trimmed by 5 bases and the J gene end by 5 bases; junction bases not matched to a gene: 4. Germline V gene lookup returns CDR1 LGHNA and CDR2 YNFKEQ. The CDR3 spells CASSRGLGDTQYF. The CDR3 DNA is TGTGCCAGCAGCAGGGGGCTTGGAGATACGCAGTATTTT.

This clonotype was picked up a small number of times. The rearrangement joins TRBV12-3 or TRBV12-4 to TRBJ1-5; maybe TRBD1 (5 bases). CDR3 length: 13 amino acids. The V gene lost 3 bases and the J gene lost 11 bases, with 14 bases spanning the gap. CDR3 protein: CASSFPGTDSQHF. The CDR3 DNA sequence: TGTGCCAGCAGTTTCCCAGGGACGGACTCCCAGCATTTT.

The CDR3 bases are TGTGCCAGCAGTTATCAGGGCTCCGCCTACGAGCAGTACGTC. Its translation is CASSYQGSAYEQYV. This rearrangement joins TRBV6-5 to TRBJ2-7, with TRBD1 as a possible D gene (5 bases). Trimming cost V 3 bases and J 2 bases, with 11 bases left between them. This CDR3 comprises 14 residues. In germline, CDR1 is MNHEY, CDR2 SVGAGI.

This clonotype was observed a handful of times. The chain employs TRBV4-1 and TRBJ1-5; no clear D. Trimming removed 1 base at V and 5 bases at J, with 18 bases between. This CDR3 region has 17 residues. Germline CDR1 and CDR2: MGHRA and YSYEKL. This CDR3 is CASSQADLARGDQPQHF. The DNA for the CDR3 is TGCGCCAGCAGCCAAGCCGATCTGGCCCGCGGCGATCAGCCCCAGCATTTT.

Written as DNA, the CDR3 is TGTGCCAGCAGCTCTACAGGTACCAATGAGCAGTTCTTC. It codes for CASSSTGTNEQFF. J is TRBJ2-1 and V is TRBV7-7; possible D gene TRBD1, 5 bases. Germline values: CDR1 SSHAT, CDR2 FNYEAQ (reference sequence). This CDR3 has 13 amino acids. The ends were cut back, 4 bases at V and 6 bases at J, with 10 bases in the middle.

The rearrangement links TRBV18 to TRBJ2-1, with 8 bases that match TRBD1. CDR3 length equals 19 residues. The V gene end was trimmed by 0 bases and the J gene end by 1 base; junction bases not matched to a gene: 11. Germline V gene sequence: CDR1 KGHSH, CDR2 LQKENI. CDR3 sequence reads: CASSPPSGGAGRSYNEQFF. The CDR3 nucleotides read TGTGCCAGCTCACCACCGTCAGGGGGCGCGGGAAGGTCCTACAATGAGCAGTTCTTC.

By sample fraction, this clonotype is medium-sized. The chain employs TRBV12-3 or TRBV12-4 and TRBJ2-7; D is perhaps TRBD1 or TRBD2 (5 bases each). There are 13 residues in the CDR3. Trimming removed 4 bases at V and 6 bases at J, with 13 bases between. The CDR3 here is CASSWDPRSEQYV. The CDR3 coding sequence is TGTGCCAGCAGTTGGGACCCGCGGAGCGAGCAGTACGTC.